This T cell receptor (beta chain) came from a study of blood T cell repertoires in COVID-19. This CDR3 has 13 amino acids. Germline V gene data show CDR1 as MNHEY and CDR2 as SVGAGI. V lost 11 bases, J lost 5 bases, and 16 bases lay in between. The protocol was immunoSEQ multiplex PCR, while the TCRdb copy is restricted to in-frame clones and leaves out a portion. Altogether approximately 200,000 clones are present, around 90% being singletons, with the ten largest covering 7% to 8.5%. Participants were placed into cohorts based on the clinical history they reported. The TCR originated in a man younger than 45 in a cohort exposed to, infected with or recovered from COVID-19 (not recorded which). Input material: PBMCs or T cells enriched from blood (not recorded which). The V call is TRBV6-5, the J call TRBJ2-1; TRBD2 is a possible D gene (5 bases). This CDR3 reads CAAQSGLNNEQFF. In DNA form, the CDR3 reads TGTGCCGCTCAAAGCGGCTTAAACAATGAGCAGTTCTTC.